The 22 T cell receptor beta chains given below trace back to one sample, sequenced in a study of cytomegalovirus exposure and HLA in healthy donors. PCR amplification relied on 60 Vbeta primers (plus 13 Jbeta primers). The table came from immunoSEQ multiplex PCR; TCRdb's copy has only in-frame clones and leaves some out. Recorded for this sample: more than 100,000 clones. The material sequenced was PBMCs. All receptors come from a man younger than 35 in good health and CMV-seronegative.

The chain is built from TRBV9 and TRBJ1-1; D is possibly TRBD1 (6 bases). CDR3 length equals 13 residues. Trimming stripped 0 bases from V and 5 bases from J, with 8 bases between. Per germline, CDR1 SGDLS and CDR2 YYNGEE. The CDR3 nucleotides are TGTGCCAGCAGCGTAGAACAGGGAACTGAAGCTTTCTTT. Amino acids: CASSVEQGTEAFF.

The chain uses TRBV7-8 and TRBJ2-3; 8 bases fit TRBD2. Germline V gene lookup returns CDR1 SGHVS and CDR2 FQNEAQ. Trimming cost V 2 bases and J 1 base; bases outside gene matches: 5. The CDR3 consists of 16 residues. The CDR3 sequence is CASSLSGTRRTDTQYF. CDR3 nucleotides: TGTGCCAGCAGCTTATCGGGGACTAGACGCACAGATACGCAGTATTTT.

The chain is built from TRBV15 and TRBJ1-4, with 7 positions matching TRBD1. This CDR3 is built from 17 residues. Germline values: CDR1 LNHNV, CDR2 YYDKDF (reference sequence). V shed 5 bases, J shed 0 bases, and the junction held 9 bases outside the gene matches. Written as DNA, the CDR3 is TGTGCCACCAGCGAGGACAGGCGAGTTGCAACTAATGAAAAACTGTTTTTT. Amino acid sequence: CATSEDRRVATNEKLFF. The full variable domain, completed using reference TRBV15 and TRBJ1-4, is DAMVIQNPRYQVTQFGKPVTLSCSQTLNHNVMYWYQQKSSQAPKLLFHYYDKDFNNEADTPDNFQSRRPNTSFCFLDIRSPGLGDTAMYLCATSEDRRVATNEKLFFGSGTQLSVL.

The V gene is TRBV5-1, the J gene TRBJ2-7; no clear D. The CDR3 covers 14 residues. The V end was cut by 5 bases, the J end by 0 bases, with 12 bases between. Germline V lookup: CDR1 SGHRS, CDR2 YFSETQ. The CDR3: CASRKIAGSYEQYF. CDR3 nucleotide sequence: TGCGCCAGCAGAAAAATCGCAGGCTCCTACGAGCAGTACTTC.

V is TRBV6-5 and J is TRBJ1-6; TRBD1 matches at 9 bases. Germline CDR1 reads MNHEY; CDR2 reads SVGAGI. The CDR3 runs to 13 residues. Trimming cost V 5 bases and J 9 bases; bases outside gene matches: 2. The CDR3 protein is CASSGQGTSPLHF. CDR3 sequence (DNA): TGTGCCAGCAGTGGACAGGGGACTTCACCCCTCCACTTT.

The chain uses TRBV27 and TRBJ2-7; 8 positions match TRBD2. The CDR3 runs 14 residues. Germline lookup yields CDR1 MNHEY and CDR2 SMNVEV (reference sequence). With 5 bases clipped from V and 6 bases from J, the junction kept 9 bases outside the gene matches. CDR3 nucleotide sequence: TGTGCCAGCAGTGGGAGCGGGAGATCGGGCGAGCAGTACTTC. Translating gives CASSGSGRSGEQYF.

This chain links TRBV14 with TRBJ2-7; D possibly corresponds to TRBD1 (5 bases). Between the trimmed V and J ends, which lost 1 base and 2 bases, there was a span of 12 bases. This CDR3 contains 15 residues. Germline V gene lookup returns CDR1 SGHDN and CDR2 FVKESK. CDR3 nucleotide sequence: TGTGCCAGCAGCCAAGGGTTAGGCAGGGCCTACGAGCAGTACTTC. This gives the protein CASSQGLGRAYEQYF.

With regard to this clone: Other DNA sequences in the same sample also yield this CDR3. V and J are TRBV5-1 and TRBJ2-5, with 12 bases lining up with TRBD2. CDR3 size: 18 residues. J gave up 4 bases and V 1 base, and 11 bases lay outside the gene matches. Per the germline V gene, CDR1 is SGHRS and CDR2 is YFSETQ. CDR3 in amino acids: CASSLRASGGAGRETQYF. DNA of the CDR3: TGCGCCAGCAGCTTGAGGGCTAGCGGGGGGGCGGGAAGAGAGACCCAGTACTTC.

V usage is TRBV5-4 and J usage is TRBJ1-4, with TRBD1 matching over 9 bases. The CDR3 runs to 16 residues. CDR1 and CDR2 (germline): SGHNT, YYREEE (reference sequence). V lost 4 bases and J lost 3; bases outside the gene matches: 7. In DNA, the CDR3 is TGTGCCAGCAGCCCCTACAGGGGGCCGGCTAATGAAAAACTGTTTTTT. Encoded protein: CASSPYRGPANEKLFF.

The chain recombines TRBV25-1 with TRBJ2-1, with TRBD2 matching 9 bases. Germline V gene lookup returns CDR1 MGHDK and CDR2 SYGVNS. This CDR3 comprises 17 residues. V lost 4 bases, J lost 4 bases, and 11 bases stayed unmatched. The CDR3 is CASSGYAGGVGYNEQFF. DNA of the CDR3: TGTGCCAGCAGTGGGTATGCGGGGGGGGTGGGATACAATGAGCAGTTCTTC.

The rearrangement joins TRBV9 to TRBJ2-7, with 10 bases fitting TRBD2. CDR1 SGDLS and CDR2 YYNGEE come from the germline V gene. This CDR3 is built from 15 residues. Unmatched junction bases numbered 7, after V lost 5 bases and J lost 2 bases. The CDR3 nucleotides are TGTGCCAGCAGTCTGGCTAGCGGGGGCCCCTACGAGCAGTACTTC. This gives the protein CASSLASGGPYEQYF.

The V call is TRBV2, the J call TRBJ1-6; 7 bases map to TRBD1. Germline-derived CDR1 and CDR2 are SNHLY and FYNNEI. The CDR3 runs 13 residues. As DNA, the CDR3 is TGTGCATCAGGGGGAAGCTCATTAATGGCCCTCCACTTT. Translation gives CASGGSSLMALHF.

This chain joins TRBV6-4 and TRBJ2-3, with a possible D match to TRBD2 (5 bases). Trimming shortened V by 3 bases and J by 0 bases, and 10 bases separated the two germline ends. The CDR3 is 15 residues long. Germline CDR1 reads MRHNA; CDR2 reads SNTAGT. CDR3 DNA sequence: TGTGCCAGCAGTGAGGAAGGACTTAGCACAGATACGCAGTATTTT. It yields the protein CASSEEGLSTDTQYF.

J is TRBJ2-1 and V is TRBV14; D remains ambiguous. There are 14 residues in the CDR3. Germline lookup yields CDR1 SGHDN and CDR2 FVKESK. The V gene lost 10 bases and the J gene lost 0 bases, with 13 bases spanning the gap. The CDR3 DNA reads TGTGCCACCTCCTGGGCGAGCTCCTACAATGAGCAGTTCTTC. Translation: CATSWASSYNEQFF. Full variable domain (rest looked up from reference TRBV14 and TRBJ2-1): EAGVTQFPSHSVIEKGQTVTLRCDPISGHDNLYWYRRVMGKEIKFLLHFVKESKQDESGMPNNRFLAERTGGTYSTLKVQPAELEDSGVYFCATSWASSYNEQFFGPGTRLTVL.

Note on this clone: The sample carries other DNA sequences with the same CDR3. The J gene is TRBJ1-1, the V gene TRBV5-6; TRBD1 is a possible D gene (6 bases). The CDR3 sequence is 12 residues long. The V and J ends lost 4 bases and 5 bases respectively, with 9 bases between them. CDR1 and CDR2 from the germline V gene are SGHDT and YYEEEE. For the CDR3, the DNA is TGTGCCAGCAGCCCACAGGGAACTGAAGCTTTCTTT. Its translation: CASSPQGTEAFF.

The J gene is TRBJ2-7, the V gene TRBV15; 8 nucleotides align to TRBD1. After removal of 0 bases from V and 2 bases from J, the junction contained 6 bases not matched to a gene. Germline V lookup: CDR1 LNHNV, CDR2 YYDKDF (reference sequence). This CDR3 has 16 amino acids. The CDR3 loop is CATSREQGGLTYEQYF. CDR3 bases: TGTGCCACCAGCAGAGAACAGGGGGGCCTCACCTACGAGCAGTACTTC.

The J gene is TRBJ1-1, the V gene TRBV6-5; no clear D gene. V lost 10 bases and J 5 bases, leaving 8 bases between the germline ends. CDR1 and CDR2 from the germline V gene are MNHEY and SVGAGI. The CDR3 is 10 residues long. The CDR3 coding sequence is TGTGCCACCCGGGAGACTGAAGCTTTCTTT. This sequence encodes CATRETEAFF.

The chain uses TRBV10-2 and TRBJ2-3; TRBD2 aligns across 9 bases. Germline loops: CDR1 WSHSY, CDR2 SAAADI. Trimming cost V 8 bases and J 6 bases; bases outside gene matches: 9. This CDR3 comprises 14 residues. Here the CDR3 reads CASWSSGRADTQYF. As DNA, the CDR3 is TGCGCCAGCTGGAGTAGCGGGAGAGCGGATACGCAGTATTTT.

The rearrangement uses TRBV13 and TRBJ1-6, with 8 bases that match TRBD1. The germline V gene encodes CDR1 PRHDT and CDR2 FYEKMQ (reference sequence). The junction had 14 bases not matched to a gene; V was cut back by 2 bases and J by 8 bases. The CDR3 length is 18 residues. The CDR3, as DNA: TGTGCCAGCAGCTTATGGCTTGAGGCAGGGGGCTCTGATTCACCCCTCCACTTT. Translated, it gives CASSLWLEAGGSDSPLHF. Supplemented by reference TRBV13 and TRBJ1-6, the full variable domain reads AAGVIQSPRHLIKEKRETATLKCYPIPRHDTVYWYQQGPGQDPQFLISFYEKMQSDKGSIPDRFSAQQFSDYHSELNMSSLELGDSALYFCASSLWLEAGGSDSPLHFGNGTRLTVT.

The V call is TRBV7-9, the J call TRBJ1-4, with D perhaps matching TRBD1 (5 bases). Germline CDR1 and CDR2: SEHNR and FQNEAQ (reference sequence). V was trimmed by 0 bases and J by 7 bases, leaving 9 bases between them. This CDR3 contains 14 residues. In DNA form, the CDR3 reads TGTGCCAGCAGCTTAGCTGGGGCCGGTGAAAAACTGTTTTTT. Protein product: CASSLAGAGEKLFF.

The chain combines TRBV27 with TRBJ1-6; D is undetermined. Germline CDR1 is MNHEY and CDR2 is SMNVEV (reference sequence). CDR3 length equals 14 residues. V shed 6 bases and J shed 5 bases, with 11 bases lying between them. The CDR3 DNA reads TGTGCCAGCAGGAACGGGAGGAATAATTCACCCCTCCACTTT. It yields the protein CASRNGRNNSPLHF.

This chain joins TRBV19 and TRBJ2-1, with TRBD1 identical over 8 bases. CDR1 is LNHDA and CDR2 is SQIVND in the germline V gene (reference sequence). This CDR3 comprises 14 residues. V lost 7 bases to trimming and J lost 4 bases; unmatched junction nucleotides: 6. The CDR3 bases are TGTGCCAGTAAAGGACAGGGCTTTTACAATGAGCAGTTCTTC. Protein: CASKGQGFYNEQFF.